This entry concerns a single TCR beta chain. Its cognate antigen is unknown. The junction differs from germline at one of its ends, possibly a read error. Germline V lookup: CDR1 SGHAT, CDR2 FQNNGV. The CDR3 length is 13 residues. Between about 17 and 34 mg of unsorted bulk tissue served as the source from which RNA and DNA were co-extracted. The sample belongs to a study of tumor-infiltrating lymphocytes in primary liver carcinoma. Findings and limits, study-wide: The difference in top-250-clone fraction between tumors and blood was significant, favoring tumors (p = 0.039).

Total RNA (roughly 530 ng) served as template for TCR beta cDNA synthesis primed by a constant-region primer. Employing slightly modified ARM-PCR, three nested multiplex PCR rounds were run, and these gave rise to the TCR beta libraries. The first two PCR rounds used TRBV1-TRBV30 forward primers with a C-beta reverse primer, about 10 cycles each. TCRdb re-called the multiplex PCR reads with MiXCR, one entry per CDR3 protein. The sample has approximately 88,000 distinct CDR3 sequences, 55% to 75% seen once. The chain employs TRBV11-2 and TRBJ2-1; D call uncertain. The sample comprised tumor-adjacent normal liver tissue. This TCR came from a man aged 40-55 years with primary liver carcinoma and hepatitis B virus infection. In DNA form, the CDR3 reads TGTGCCAGCAACCCCAACTATGGCAATGAGCAATTCTTC. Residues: CASNPNYGNEQFF.